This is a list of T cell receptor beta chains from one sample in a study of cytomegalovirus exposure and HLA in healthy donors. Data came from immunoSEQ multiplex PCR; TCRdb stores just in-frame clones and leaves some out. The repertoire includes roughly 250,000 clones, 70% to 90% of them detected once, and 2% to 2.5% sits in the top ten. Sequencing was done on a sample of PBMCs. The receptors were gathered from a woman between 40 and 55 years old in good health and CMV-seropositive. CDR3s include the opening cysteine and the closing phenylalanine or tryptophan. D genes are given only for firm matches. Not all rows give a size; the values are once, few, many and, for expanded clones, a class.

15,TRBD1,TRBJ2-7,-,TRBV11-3,CASSASGGGTYEQYF,TGTGCCAGCAGCGCATCAGGGGGTGGAACCTACGAGCAGTACTTC
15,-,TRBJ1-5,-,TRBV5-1,CASSLGTGVRQPQHF,TGCGCCAGCAGCTTGGGTACGGGGGTTAGGCAGCCCCAGCATTTT
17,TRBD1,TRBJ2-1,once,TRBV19,CASSPDRDEGDWDEQFF,TGTGCCAGTTCTCCGGACAGGGATGAAGGGGATTGGGATGAGCAGTTCTTC
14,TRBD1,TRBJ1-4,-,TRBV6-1,CASRTGTGDEKLFF,TGTGCCAGCAGGACTGGGACAGGGGACGAAAAACTGTTTTTT
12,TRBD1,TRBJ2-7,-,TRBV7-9,CASSADRARGYF,TGTGCCAGCAGCGCAGACAGGGCCCGGGGGTACTTC
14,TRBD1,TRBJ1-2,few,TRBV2,CASSGGQVYYGYTF,TGTGCCAGCAGTGGAGGACAGGTTTACTATGGCTACACCTTC
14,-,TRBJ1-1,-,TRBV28,CASREGGVNTEAFF,TGTGCCAGCAGAGAGGGGGGGGTGAACACTGAAGCTTTCTTT
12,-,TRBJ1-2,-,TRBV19,CASKSRGYGYTF,TGTGCCAGTAAATCAAGGGGCTATGGCTACACCTTC
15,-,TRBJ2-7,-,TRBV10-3,CAISASDGGSYEQYF,TGTGCCATCAGTGCCTCGGACGGCGGGTCCTACGAGCAGTACTTC
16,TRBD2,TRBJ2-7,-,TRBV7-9,CASSSSPTSGSYEQYF,TGTGCCAGCAGCTCCTCCCCGACTAGCGGATCATACGAGCAGTACTTC
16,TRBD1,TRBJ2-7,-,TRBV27,CASSLGRLGQGVEQYF,TGTGCCAGCAGTTTAGGACGTCTGGGACAGGGGGTCGAGCAGTACTTC
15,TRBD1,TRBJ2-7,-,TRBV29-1,CSVDMGTGKSYEQYF,TGCAGCGTTGATATGGGGACAGGGAAATCCTACGAGCAGTACTTC
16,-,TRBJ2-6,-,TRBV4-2,CASSQPYRAGANVLTF,TGTGCCAGCAGCCAACCCTACAGGGCTGGGGCCAACGTCCTGACTTTC
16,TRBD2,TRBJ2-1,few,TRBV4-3,CASSQDLASGSNEQFF,TGCGCCAGCAGCCAAGATTTGGCTAGCGGGAGTAATGAGCAGTTCTTC
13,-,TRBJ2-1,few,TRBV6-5,CASRDSAYNEQFF,TGTGCCAGCCGGGACTCGGCCTACAATGAGCAGTTCTTC
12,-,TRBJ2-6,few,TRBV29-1,CSVEFSSNVLTF,TGCAGCGTTGAATTTTCCTCGAACGTCCTGACTTTC
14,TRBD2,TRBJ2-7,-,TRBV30,CAWSELAGGYEQYF,TGTGCCTGGAGCGAGCTAGCGGGAGGTTACGAGCAGTACTTC
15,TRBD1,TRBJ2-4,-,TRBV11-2,CASSLDWTGVNIQYF,TGTGCCAGCAGCTTAGATTGGACAGGGGTCAACATTCAGTACTTC
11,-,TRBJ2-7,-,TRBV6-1,CASSRLREQYF,TGTGCCAGCAGTCGCCTGCGGGAGCAGTACTTC
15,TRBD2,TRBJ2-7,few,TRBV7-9,CASRLAGSSSYEQYF,TGTGCCAGCCGACTAGCGGGATCTTCTTCCTACGAGCAGTACTTC